This TCR beta chain was documented in a study of long-term antiretroviral therapy in people with HIV. With regard to this clone: Its antigen is unidentified.

immunoSEQ v3.0 was run at survey level. Per sample, sequencing targeted about 40,000-50,000 T-cell genomes. The table came from immunoSEQ multiplex PCR; TCRdb's copy has only in-frame clones and leaves some out. The table includes about 31,000 clones, 88% detected once. There are 15 residues in the CDR3. Trimming cost V 3 bases and J 5 bases; bases outside gene matches: 6. Germline assignment: CDR1 SGHRS and CDR2 YFSETQ. Whole-study findings and limits: Dominant in the repertoire at all time points were clones expanded before ART.

Sequenced here: unsorted PBMCs, sampled roughly 5 years before starting antiretroviral therapy. The rearrangement joins TRBV5-1 to TRBJ2-5; TRBD2 aligns across 11 bases. The origin of this receptor is a man aged 45-65 years with HIV. The CDR3 here is CASSWGLAETETQYF. CDR3 DNA sequence: TGCGCCAGCAGCTGGGGACTAGCGGAAACGGAGACCCAGTACTTC.